The 11 T cell receptor beta chains below were found in one sample sequenced in a study of T-cell memory formation after mild COVID-19. TCRdb processed the 5' RACE reads anew with MiXCR; each CDR3 protein has one entry. This sample yields 150,000 to 200,000 distinct CDR3 sequences, of which around a tenth are seen a single time; about 3.5% belongs to the top ten. Sequencing input: PBMCs or a T cell subset sorted from them (not recorded which). These receptors all come from a man between 18 and 29 years old who had mild COVID-19 (a few samples of this study predate the infection). Cell type and time point are not known.

This clonotype was seen at least ten times. This chain joins TRBV18 and TRBJ1-5; D perhaps matches TRBD1 (5 bases). The germline V gene encodes CDR1 KGHSH and CDR2 LQKENI. This CDR3 spans 15 amino acids. V gave up 2 bases and J gave up 5 bases, with 13 bases separating them. CDR3 amino acids: CASSPLPGRDQPQHF. Here the CDR3 DNA reads TGTGCCAGCTCACCATTGCCAGGGCGAGATCAGCCCCAGCATTTT. Full variable domain (outside the CDR3, taken from reference TRBV18 and TRBJ1-5): NAGVMQNPRHLVRRRGQEARLRCSPMKGHSHVYWYRQLPEEGLKFMVYLQKENIIDESGMPKERFSAEFPKEGPSILRIQQVVRGDSAAYFCASSPLPGRDQPQHFGDGTRLSIL.

This chain uses TRBV4-2 with TRBJ1-4; TRBD1 aligns across 7 bases. CDR3 length equals 15 residues. V was pared by 1 base and J by 8 bases, with 7 bases of the junction left unmatched. The germline gives CDR1 LGHNA, CDR2 YNFKEQ. In DNA form, the CDR3 reads TGTGCCAGCAGCCAAGTGGCAGGGGGGGAAGAAAAACTGTTTTTT. Its protein is CASSQVAGGEEKLFF.

This clonotype was seen only a few times. The chain recombines TRBV2 with TRBJ2-4; 8 bases agree with TRBD1. Trimming took 10 bases from V and 3 from J; bases not matched to a gene: 5. Germline CDR1 and CDR2: SNHLY and FYNNEI. The CDR3 length is 13 residues. The CDR3, as DNA: TGTGCCAATGCAGGGGGCGGCAAAAACATTCAGTACTTC. Its protein is CANAGGGKNIQYF.

A few counts support this clonotype. The V call is TRBV19, the J call TRBJ2-1; D uncertain. Trimming stripped 8 bases from V and 3 bases from J, with 8 bases between. This CDR3 is built from 12 residues. CDR1 is LNHDA and CDR2 is SQIVND in the germline V gene (reference sequence). The CDR3: CASRGSYNEQFF. The DNA for the CDR3 is TGTGCCAGTCGAGGCAGCTACAATGAGCAGTTCTTC.

This clonotype came up a few times. The chain is built from TRBV7-2 and TRBJ1-1; D may be TRBD1 (6 bases). The CDR3 spans 15 residues. V gave up 4 bases and J gave up 3 bases, with 15 bases separating them. CDR1 and CDR2 (germline): SGHTA, FQGNSA. DNA for the CDR3: TGTGCCAGCAGCTGGGGGGCAGGATTGGACACTGAAGCTTTCTTT. Its protein is CASSWGAGLDTEAFF.

Many counts were recorded for this clonotype. The V call is TRBV6-5, the J call TRBJ2-5, with D possibly being TRBD2 (5 bases). Per germline, CDR1 MNHEY and CDR2 SVGAGI. The length of the CDR3 is 13 residues. The germline V and J ends were trimmed by 5 bases and 5 bases, with 12 bases remaining between them. The DNA for the CDR3 is TGTGCCAGCAGTCCCCCGGGGTTGGAGACCCAGTACTTC. Its protein is CASSPPGLETQYF.

This clonotype was seen a handful of times. The J gene is TRBJ1-6, the V gene TRBV5-1; TRBD1 matches 8 bases. Trimming removed 1 base from V and 7 bases from J; junction bases left unmatched: 4. Germline CDR1 and CDR2: SGHRS and YFSETQ. This CDR3 is 15 amino acids long. This CDR3 is CASSLLTGGNSPLHF. The CDR3 coding sequence is TGCGCCAGCAGCTTGCTTACAGGGGGGAATTCACCCCTCCACTTT. Using reference TRBV5-1 and TRBJ1-6 for the parts outside the CDR3, the full variable domain is KAGVTQTPRYLIKTRGQQVTLSCSPISGHRSVSWYQQTPGQGLQFLFEYFSETQRNKGNFPGRFSGRQFSNSRSEMNVSTLELGDSALYLCASSLLTGGNSPLHFGNGTRLTVT.

V usage is TRBV5-1 and J usage is TRBJ2-1; TRBD1 matches at 8 bases. Germline CDR1 is SGHRS and CDR2 is YFSETQ. CDR3 length: 15 residues. V lost 4 bases to trimming and J lost 8 bases; unmatched junction nucleotides: 11. The CDR3: CASSQRTGILHEQFF. CDR3 DNA sequence: TGCGCCAGCAGCCAGCGGACAGGGATCTTGCATGAGCAGTTCTTC.

This clonotype was observed at least ten times. The chain recombines TRBV12-3 or TRBV12-4 with TRBJ1-2; the D is unclear. Trimming stripped 4 bases from V and 3 bases from J, with 12 bases between. This CDR3 is built from 14 residues. The CDR3 coding sequence is TGTGCCAGCAGTTCCCAGGTGGCTTACTATGGCTACACCTTC. Translation: CASSSQVAYYGYTF.

A few counts support this clonotype. The rearrangement joins TRBV6-4 to TRBJ1-1; 8 bases align to TRBD1. The CDR3 has 14 residues. The J segment lost 3 bases and the V segment lost 8 bases, leaving 8 bases of the junction unmatched. CDR1 and CDR2 from the germline V gene are MRHNA and SNTAGT. This CDR3 reads CASWQGAVDTEAFF. The CDR3, as DNA: TGTGCCAGCTGGCAGGGGGCTGTCGACACTGAAGCTTTCTTT.

On this clonotype itself: It is unclear where the CDR3 begins or ends on the DNA, so no DNA is shown, and the CDR3 is as TCRdb lists it. The rearrangement uses TRBV27 and TRBJ2-5. The CDR3 contains 13 residues when both ends are counted. Germline V CDR1 and CDR2: MNHEY, SMNVEV (reference sequence). CDR3 region: CASSSSGWETQYF.